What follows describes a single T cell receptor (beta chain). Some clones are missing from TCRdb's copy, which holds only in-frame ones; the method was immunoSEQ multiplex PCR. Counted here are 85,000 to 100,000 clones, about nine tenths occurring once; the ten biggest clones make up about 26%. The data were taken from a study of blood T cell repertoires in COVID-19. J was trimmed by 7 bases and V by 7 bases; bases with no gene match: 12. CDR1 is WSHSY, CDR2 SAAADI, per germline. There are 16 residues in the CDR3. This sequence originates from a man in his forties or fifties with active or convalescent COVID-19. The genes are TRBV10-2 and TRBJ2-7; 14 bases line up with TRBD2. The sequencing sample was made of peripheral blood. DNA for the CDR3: TGCGCCAGCACTTCATTAGGGACTAGCGGGAGAAGGGAGCAGTACTTC. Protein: CASTSLGTSGRREQYF.